These T cell receptor beta chains were read from a single sample in a study of human thymus T cells. TCRdb's copy holds only in-frame clones and misses some; the assay was immunoSEQ multiplex PCR. The repertoire holds 70,000 to 75,000 clones, roughly 94% seen once, with approximately 0.032% in the top ten. The material sequenced was thymus tissue. The source of these receptors is a girl under three years old with a congenital heart defect but otherwise immunologically healthy. Each CDR3 is given with its conserved first and last residue. The order of the fields is D gene, clone size, V gene, J gene, CDR3 DNA, CDR3 protein. A D gene is named only where the DNA matches it firmly. The size of a clone is reported for some rows only, either as once, few or many, or as a class for expanded clones.

>TRBD2|.|TRBV11-2|TRBJ2-3
TGTGCCAGCAGCTCCAAGACTAGCGGCACAGATACGCAGTATTTT
CASSSKTSGTDTQYF
>TRBD2|.|TRBV5-1|TRBJ2-2
TGCGCCAGCAGCTCACCGGGACTACACACCGGGGAGCTGTTTTTT
CASSSPGLHTGELFF
>.|.|TRBV7-6|TRBJ1-1
TGTGCCAGCAGCCCCCCTAACCCGGAGCGGGACACTGAAGCTTTCTTT
CASSPPNPERDTEAFF
>.|.|TRBV4-2|TRBJ2-7
TGTGCCAGCAGCCAAGATGTTGGATTACACGAGCAGTACTTC
CASSQDVGLHEQYF
>TRBD1|.|TRBV4-1|TRBJ1-1
TGCGCCAGCAGCGGAACGGGACAGCCAAACACTGAAGCTTTCTTT
CASSGTGQPNTEAFF
>.|.|TRBV28|TRBJ1-5
TGTGCCAGCAGTTTCTGGGGGGTCAATCAGCCCCAGCATTTT
CASSFWGVNQPQHF
>.|.|TRBV5-1|TRBJ1-2
TGCGCCAGCAGCTTGGGGTGTCCAAACTATGGCTACACCTTC
CASSLGCPNYGYTF
>TRBD2|.|TRBV6-1|TRBJ2-1
TGTGCCAGCAGTGCTGGCGGGAGGAACAATGAGCAGTTCTTC
CASSAGGRNNEQFF
>.|.|TRBV18|TRBJ1-3
TGTGCCAGCTCACTACGAGACACAGGGATTGGAAACACCATATATTTT
CASSLRDTGIGNTIYF
>.|once|TRBV23-1|TRBJ1-5
TGCGCCAGCAGTCATAGAAGGGCTGATTCCCATCAGCCCCAGCATTTT
CASSHRRADSHQPQHF
>TRBD1|.|TRBV6-5|TRBJ1-1
TGTGCCAGCAGCTCAGGGGGCGGCGGAACTGAAGCTTTCTTT
CASSSGGGGTEAFF
>.|.|TRBV7-6|TRBJ1-4
TGTGCCAGCAGCTTGTCGACAACTAATGAAAAACTGTTTTTT
CASSLSTTNEKLFF
>TRBD1|.|TRBV7-6|TRBJ2-2
TGTGCCAGCAGGACCACAGGGGGCGCGGCCGGGGAGCTGTTTTTT
CASRTTGGAAGELFF
>.|.|TRBV18|TRBJ2-7
TGTGCCAGCTCACCACGGAACCGCAAGAGCTCCTACGAGCAGTACTTC
CASSPRNRKSSYEQYF
>.|once|TRBV14|TRBJ2-5
TGTGCCAGCAGCCAAGAGTTTCAGGACGGGATGGAGACCCAGTACTTC
CASSQEFQDGMETQYF
>.|.|TRBV28|TRBJ2-2
TGTGCCAGCAGTTTGTGGCCCGGGGAGCTGTTTTTT
CASSLWPGELFF
>.|.|TRBV6-5|TRBJ2-5
TGTGCCAGCAGTCGACGACTCAACCAAGAGACCCAGTACTTC
CASSRRLNQETQYF
>.|.|TRBV12-5|TRBJ1-2
TGTGCTAGTGGTTTGGCAGGGCCAAACTATGGCTACACCTTC
CASGLAGPNYGYTF
>TRBD1|once|TRBV9|TRBJ2-5
TGTGCCAGCAGCGTAGTGACGGGGGGGACAGGGGAAGAGACCCAGTACTTC
CASSVVTGGTGEETQYF
>.|.|TRBV4-2|TRBJ1-5
TGTGCCAGCAGCCAAGATCGACAGGCGAGCAATCAGCCCCAGCATTTT
CASSQDRQASNQPQHF
>TRBD1|.|TRBV5-1|TRBJ1-3
TGCGCCAGCAGCTCGACAGGGGACTCTGGAAACACCATATATTTT
CASSSTGDSGNTIYF
>TRBD1|.|TRBV5-6|TRBJ2-6
TGTGCCAGCAGCTTGGGCCACAGGGGGAGCCCCACTGGGGCCAACGTCCTGACTTTC
CASSLGHRGSPTGANVLTF
>.|once|TRBV6-1|TRBJ2-2
TGTGCCAGCAGTGAAATGGGACCCAGGCCCCCCGGGGAGCTGTTTTTT
CASSEMGPRPPGELFF
>TRBD2|.|TRBV10-2|TRBJ2-7
TGCGCCAGCAGTGAGTCGAAACCGGGACTAGCGGGTTACGAGCAGTACTTC
CASSESKPGLAGYEQYF
>.|.|TRBV15|TRBJ2-1
TGTGCCACTCCCCTTGAGTTCTTC
CATPLEFF
>.|.|TRBV5-4|TRBJ1-5
TGTGCCAGCAGCTTGTCTGGACCTATGGGGGCGGTGGGGCCCCAGCATTTT
CASSLSGPMGAVGPQHF
>.|.|TRBV5-1|TRBJ2-1
TGCGCCAGCTCTCACCACCGCGGATACAATGAGCAGTTCTTC
CASSHHRGYNEQFF
>TRBD2|.|TRBV4-1|TRBJ2-7
TGCGCCAGCAGCCAAGCCAGGAGCGGGAGGTTCTACGAGCAGTACTTC
CASSQARSGRFYEQYF
>.|.|TRBV19|TRBJ1-3
TGTGCCAGTAGCGGACCCCCGGGAGTGAGAAACACCATATATTTT
CASSGPPGVRNTIYF
>.|once|TRBV5-5|TRBJ2-2
TGTGCCAGCAGCCCTCGGGATAGGGTCGGGGAGCTGTTTTTT
CASSPRDRVGELFF
>.|once|TRBV14|TRBJ2-7
TGTGCCAGCAGCGGGGCTGTAGGCGAGCAGTACTTC
CASSGAVGEQYF
>.|once|TRBV7-2|TRBJ1-5
TGTGCCAGCAGCCATGGGGCCAGGGACGACAATCAGCCCCAGCATTTT
CASSHGARDDNQPQHF